This T cell receptor beta chain was recovered during a study of shared clonotypes between healthy human individuals. As regards this clone: As yet, its antigen is unknown.

The CDR3 has 13 amino acids. From germline, CDR1 is SGDLS and CDR2 YYNGEE. Trimming shortened V by 0 bases and J by 5 bases, and 8 bases separated the two germline ends. Terminally differentiated effector memory CD45RA+ cells were excluded from the naive CD8 cells, which were CD45RO-negative and positively selected for CCR7. The authors' processing: As immunoSEQ supplied junction-only sequences (without quality scores), filtering differed. Using immunoSEQ multiplex PCR, the repertoire was profiled, and TCRdb retains in-frame clones only, with some absent. Clone size and V and J calls were adopted from that table, with D and trimming inferred from the DNA. The sample yields approximately 1.9 million clones, 93% seen once. Study-wide results and caveats: The study generally estimated greater richness for naive than memory subsets.

The clonotype was recovered from a man aged 18 to 35 in good health. Some clones in this sample may be carry-over from other donors' samples. The chain couples TRBV9 to TRBJ1-1; D unresolved. Sequencing input: naive CD8+ T cells from PBMCs. Here the CDR3 reads CASSVEGQTEAFF. The CDR3 coding sequence is TGTGCCAGCAGCGTAGAAGGCCAAACTGAAGCTTTCTTT. Full variable domain (remainder filled in from reference TRBV9 and TRBJ1-1): DSGVTQTPKHLITATGQRVTLRCSPRSGDLSVYWYQQSLDQGLQFLIQYYNGEERAKGNILERFSAQQFPDLHSELNLSSLELGDSALYFCASSVEGQTEAFFGQGTRLTVV.